The 19 T cell receptor beta chains in this list originate from one sample, sequenced in a study of T-cell reconstitution after alpha-beta-depleted transplantation in children. Unique molecular identifiers were used in preparing the TCRbeta library. TCRdb re-derived calls from the PCR reads in MiXCR, one entry per CDR3 protein. The sample lists hundreds of thousands of distinct CDR3 sequences; roughly 17% were seen once. The starting material was PBMCs, mostly from graft donor cells, obtained 360 days after TCRalphabeta/CD19-depleted stem cell transplant. The receptors were sampled from a male patient under 10 years old who had a stem cell transplant for acute lymphoblastic leukemia, so the T cells may come from the graft donor.

In its sample, this clonotype was seen a few times. The chain carries TRBV11-2 and TRBJ2-2; D might be TRBD2 (7 bases). The germline gives CDR1 SGHAT, CDR2 FQNNGV. The CDR3 consists of 14 residues. V was clipped by 6 bases and J by 4 bases, with 12 bases between them. CDR3: CASRQRGGTGELFF. For the CDR3, the DNA is TGTGCCAGCAGACAGAGGGGGGGCACCGGGGAGCTGTTTTTT. The entire variable domain, with the rest obtained from reference TRBV11-2 and TRBJ2-2, is as follows: EAGVAQSPRYKIIEKRQSVAFWCNPISGHATLYWYQQILGQGPKLLIQFQNNGVVDDSQLPKDRFSAERLKGVDSTLKIQPAKLEDSAVYLCASRQRGGTGELFFGEGSRLTVL.

This clonotype was seen many times. The J gene is TRBJ2-2, the V gene TRBV29-1; unclear D gene. The CDR3 is 12 amino acids. The germline gives CDR1 SQVTM, CDR2 ANQGSEA. Trimming cost V 7 bases and J 5 bases, with 11 bases left between them. Here the CDR3 reads CSAVTWTGELFF. The CDR3 DNA is TGCAGCGCCGTTACTTGGACCGGGGAGCTGTTTTTT.

The genes are TRBV4-1 and TRBJ2-1; 7 nucleotides line up with TRBD2. This CDR3 spans 17 amino acids. Per germline, CDR1 MGHRA and CDR2 YSYEKL. With V trimmed by 2 bases and J by 1 base, 8 bases remained unmatched. The CDR3 is CASSQLGGSLSYNEQFF. CDR3 nucleotide sequence: TGCGCCAGCAGCCAACTGGGCGGGAGTCTTTCCTACAATGAGCAGTTCTTC.

This clonotype was detected a few times. The CDR3 sequence: CASSLWREGYNEQFF. In DNA form, the CDR3 reads TGTGCCAGCAGTTTATGGCGGGAGGGGTACAATGAGCAGTTCTTC. The gene calls are TRBV28 and TRBJ2-1, with 9 bases identical to TRBD2. CDR1 is MDHEN and CDR2 is SYDVKM in the germline V gene. V trimming: 0 bases; J trimming: 4 bases; junction bases outside the gene matches: 1. The CDR3 consists of 15 residues.

This clonotype appeared many times. This chain uses TRBV12-3 or TRBV12-4 with TRBJ2-5; 14 bases fit TRBD2. This CDR3 is 18 amino acids long. V dropped 6 bases and J dropped 1; count of bases not matched to a gene: 10. The CDR3 region is CASSLGTSGSSGQETQYF. DNA of the CDR3: TGTGCCAGCAGCCTTGGGACTAGCGGGAGTTCGGGCCAAGAGACCCAGTACTTC.

The CDR3 sequence: CAISESTGRGPRDIQYF. The CDR3 DNA is TGTGCCATCAGTGAGTCGACAGGGCGGGGGCCTAGGGACATTCAGTACTTC. This sequence joins TRBV10-3 and TRBJ2-4, with D perhaps given as TRBD1 or TRBD2 (7 bases each). Trimming left V 0 bases short and J 8 bases short, with 20 bases between. In germline, CDR1 is ENHRY, CDR2 SYGVKD. The CDR3 runs to 17 residues.

This clonotype was found many times. The genes are TRBV24-1 and TRBJ2-1; 7 positions agree with TRBD2. CDR1 KGHDR and CDR2 SFDVKD come from the germline V gene. V lost 5 bases, J lost 0 bases, and 18 bases stayed unmatched. CDR3 size: 20 residues. Here the CDR3 DNA reads TGTGCCACCAGTGGGCATCGGGGGGATCGACAGACGAGCTCCTACAATGAGCAGTTCTTC. Translated: CATSGHRGDRQTSSYNEQFF.

The V call is TRBV28, the J call TRBJ2-5; 7 bases line up with TRBD2. Germline V gene lookup returns CDR1 MDHEN and CDR2 SYDVKM. V lost 4 bases, J lost 1 base, and 9 bases stayed unmatched. This CDR3 has 16 amino acids. The CDR3 sequence: CASSYPRGEGQETQYF. The CDR3 DNA is TGTGCCAGCAGTTATCCCCGGGGGGAGGGCCAAGAGACCCAGTACTTC. Based on the CDR3 plus reference TRBV28 and TRBJ2-5, the full variable domain is DVKVTQSSRYLVKRTGEKVFLECVQDMDHENMFWYRQDPGLGLRLIYFSYDVKMKEKGDIPEGYSVSREKKERFSLILESASTNQTSMYLCASSYPRGEGQETQYFGPGTRLLVL.

This clonotype was observed many times. The chain carries TRBV5-1 and TRBJ1-3, with a weak D call TRBD1 (6 bases). This CDR3 has 15 residues. Germline V gives CDR1 SGHRS, CDR2 YFSETQ. V shed 0 bases and J shed 0 bases, with 7 bases lying between them. DNA of the CDR3: TGCGCCAGCAGCTTGGGACAGGTCTCTGGAAACACCATATATTTT. Translation: CASSLGQVSGNTIYF.

Only a few counts were recorded for this clonotype. The genes are TRBV3-1 and TRBJ2-1, with 10 bases fitting TRBD2. The V gene's germline CDR1 is LGHDT and CDR2 YNNKEL (reference sequence). The CDR3 extends over 20 amino acids. J was trimmed by 2 bases and V by 0 bases; bases with no gene match: 13. CDR3 sequence: CASSQDRASGRREPYNEQFF. CDR3 bases: TGTGCCAGCAGCCAAGATCGGGCTAGCGGGAGAAGAGAACCCTACAATGAGCAGTTCTTC.

This clonotype was counted at least ten times. V and J are TRBV7-2 and TRBJ1-3; D perhaps matches TRBD1 (5 bases). The CDR3 consists of 14 residues. The V and J ends lost 5 bases and 0 bases respectively, with 8 bases between them. Germline loops: CDR1 SGHTA, CDR2 FQGNSA. The CDR3 DNA reads as TGTGCCAGCAGCCTGGGGGTCTCTGGAAACACCATATATTTT. Residues: CASSLGVSGNTIYF.

V gene TRBV28 combines with J gene TRBJ1-6; perhaps TRBD1 as D (5 bases). V lost 4 bases and J lost 10, with 17 bases in between. CDR3 length: 15 residues. The germline V gene has CDR1 MDHEN and CDR2 SYDVKM. CDR3 region: CASSSAAGRNSPLHF. CDR3 in DNA: TGTGCCAGCAGTTCGGCGGCAGGGAGAAACTCACCCCTCCACTTT.

The gene calls are TRBV5-1 and TRBJ2-5; weak D call: TRBD1 (5 bases). The CDR3 runs 16 residues. The germline gives CDR1 SGHRS, CDR2 YFSETQ. V was clipped by 4 bases and J by 5 bases, with 21 bases between them. CDR3 amino acids: CASSLLGSRAEETQYF. Here the CDR3 DNA reads TGCGCCAGCAGCCTCCTTGGGTCCAGGGCGGAGGAGACCCAGTACTTC.

The chain recombines TRBV7-8 with TRBJ2-3, with 12 bases that match TRBD2. This CDR3 is 17 amino acids long. Germline values: CDR1 SGHVS, CDR2 FQNEAQ. J was trimmed by 4 bases and V by 5 bases; bases with no gene match: 10. CDR3 DNA: TGTGCCAGCAGCCTCCGACTAGCGGGAGAGTTGGCAGATACGCAGTATTTT. As protein: CASSLRLAGELADTQYF.

The gene calls are TRBV4-3 and TRBJ2-7; TRBD2 is a possible D gene (7 bases). The germline V and J ends were trimmed by 0 bases and 6 bases, with 12 bases remaining between them. Germline CDR1 LGHNA, CDR2 YSLEER. CDR3 length: 14 amino acids. The CDR3 DNA follows: TGCGCCAGCAGCCAAGAAGGGGGGGGTTTCGAGCAGTACTTC. Residues: CASSQEGGGFEQYF.

This clonotype appeared a few times. The chain couples TRBV27 to TRBJ2-3, with a possible D match to TRBD2 (6 bases). The CDR3 loop spans 15 amino acids. CDR1 and CDR2 (germline): MNHEY, SMNVEV (reference sequence). With 4 bases removed from V and 3 bases from J, the gap between germline ends came to 14 bases. CDR3 sequence (DNA): TGTGCCAGCAGTTCCCCTCTGACTAGTACAGATACGCAGTATTTT. Its protein is CASSSPLTSTDTQYF.

The chain joins TRBV12-3 or TRBV12-4 to TRBJ2-7; 10 bases fit TRBD2. V was clipped by 6 bases and J by 6 bases; unmatched bases: 8. The CDR3 length is 14 residues. CDR3 nucleotides: TGTGCCAGCAGGAGGACTAGCGGTATCTCCGAGCAGTACTTC. Its translation is CASRRTSGISEQYF.

A few counts support this clonotype. The rearrangement uses TRBV7-2 and TRBJ2-1; D is possibly TRBD2 (5 bases). CDR3 length equals 15 residues. Trimming shortened V by 3 bases and J by 1 base, and 10 bases separated the two germline ends. Germline V gives CDR1 SGHTA, CDR2 FQGNSA. The CDR3 nucleotides are TGTGCCAGCAGCTTTCAGTCGGGGTCCTACAATGAGCAGTTCTTC. It translates to CASSFQSGSYNEQFF.

There are a few counts of this clonotype. The chain has TRBV12-3 or TRBV12-4 and TRBJ2-2; 13 bases fit TRBD2. This CDR3 spans 17 amino acids. Trimming at V came to 6 bases and at J to 4 bases, leaving 8 bases not matched to a gene. DNA for the CDR3: TGTGCCAGCAGCCACTGGACTAGCGGGAGTATCACCGGGGAGCTGTTTTTT. This sequence encodes CASSHWTSGSITGELFF.